One sample yielded the 3 T cell receptor beta chains listed below, sequenced in a study of cytotoxic CD8 clonotypes in ibrutinib-treated CLL. Some clones are missing from TCRdb's copy, which holds only in-frame ones; the method was immunoSEQ multiplex PCR. The sample holds 200,000 or so clones, 60% to 80% seen once. The input for sequencing was PBMCs, taken after 12 months of ibrutinib treatment. These TCRs come from a human donor with chronic lymphocytic leukemia.

This clone was found once. CDR3 nucleotides: TGTGCCAGCTCCAGCCGGAATGCAATCTCTGGAAACACCATATATTTT. The encoded protein is CASSSRNAISGNTIYF. The V gene is TRBV18, the J gene TRBJ1-3; D remains ambiguous. From germline, CDR1 is KGHSH and CDR2 LQKENI. The CDR3 is 16 residues long. The germline V and J ends were trimmed by 6 bases and 0 bases, with 15 bases remaining between them.

This chain connects TRBV6-5 to TRBJ2-7, with D perhaps TRBD1 (6 bases). There are 15 residues in the CDR3. Germline values: CDR1 MNHEY, CDR2 SVGAGI. V gave up 0 bases and J gave up 3 bases, with 12 bases separating them. CDR3 nucleotide sequence: TGTGCCAGCAGTTACTCGCGACAGGACTTCTACGAGCAGTACTTC. Translation gives CASSYSRQDFYEQYF.

V usage is TRBV28 and J usage is TRBJ2-7; D unresolved. In germline, CDR1 is MDHEN, CDR2 SYDVKM. The CDR3 spans 16 residues. V lost 4 bases, J lost 4 bases, and 20 bases lay in between. In nucleotides, the CDR3 is TGTGCCAGCAGTTCACGGATATTAGCTCTTCCGTACGAGCAGTACTTC. Translating gives CASSSRILALPYEQYF.